The 14 T cell receptor beta chains below all came from one sample that was sequenced in a study of beta chain features in type 1 diabetes. Sequenced material consisted of expressed TCRB transcripts (all of the isolated RNA was reverse transcribed). Using immunoSEQ multiplex PCR, the repertoire was profiled, and TCRdb retains in-frame clones only, with some absent. The data contain under 400,000 clones, around a fifth of them singletons. Material: naive CD4+ T cells from blood. These receptors were obtained from a woman between 18 and 30 years old in good health.

Only one count was recorded for this clone. The rearrangement joins TRBV7-2 to TRBJ1-2; TRBD1 agrees at 9 bases. CDR1 and CDR2 from the germline V gene are SGHTA and FQGNSA. This CDR3 spans 15 amino acids. V shed 1 base and J 4 bases; nucleotides not matched to a gene: 4. CDR3 in amino acids: CASSLDGQGFYGYTF. CDR3 coding DNA: TGTGCCAGCAGCTTAGATGGACAGGGGTTCTATGGCTACACCTTC.

This rearrangement joins TRBV7-2 to TRBJ1-5; TRBD1 aligns across 7 bases. Germline values: CDR1 SGHTA, CDR2 FQGNSA. Losses at the gene ends were 1 base for V and 8 bases for J; bases not matched to a gene: 8. The CDR3 consists of 15 residues. The CDR3 DNA follows: TGTGCCAGCAGCTTAGGAGACAGGGAGTTCAAGCCCCAGCATTTT. Translated: CASSLGDREFKPQHF.

The chain joins TRBV10-3 to TRBJ2-6; D ambiguous. The CDR3 is 15 residues long. In germline, CDR1 is ENHRY, CDR2 SYGVKD. The V gene lost 0 bases and the J gene lost 2 bases, with 5 bases spanning the gap. The CDR3 loop is CAISESRPGANVLTF. In DNA, the CDR3 is TGTGCCATCAGTGAGTCGAGGCCTGGGGCCAACGTCCTGACTTTC.

The gene calls are TRBV9 and TRBJ2-5; maybe TRBD2 (5 bases). Germline CDR1 SGDLS, CDR2 YYNGEE. The CDR3 is 13 residues long. Between the trimmed V and J ends, which lost 4 bases and 5 bases, there was a span of 12 bases. CDR3 bases: TGTGCCAGCAGCCTTACTAGTGGGGAGACCCAGTACTTC. Amino acid sequence: CASSLTSGETQYF.

The V gene is TRBV7-9, the J gene TRBJ2-1, with 10 bases fitting TRBD2. With 2 bases clipped from V and 2 bases from J, the junction kept 0 bases outside the gene matches. This CDR3 comprises 15 residues. Germline assignment: CDR1 SEHNR and CDR2 FQNEAQ (reference sequence). DNA for the CDR3: TGTGCCAGCAGCTTACTAGCGGGGGCCTACAATGAGCAGTTCTTC. It specifies CASSLLAGAYNEQFF. Full variable domain (rest looked up from reference TRBV7-9 and TRBJ2-1): DTGVSQNPRHKITKRGQNVTFRCDPISEHNRLYWYRQTLGQGPEFLTYFQNEAQLEKSRLLSDRFSAERPKGSFSTLEIQRTEQGDSAMYLCASSLLAGAYNEQFFGPGTRLTVL.

V and J are TRBV9 and TRBJ2-2; D remains ambiguous. Trimming shortened V by 4 bases and J by 5 bases, and 9 bases separated the two germline ends. The CDR3 runs 13 residues. Germline V CDR1 and CDR2: SGDLS, YYNGEE. In DNA form, the CDR3 reads TGTGCCAGCAGCTTGACTCTTACCGGGGAGCTGTTTTTT. This gives the protein CASSLTLTGELFF.

V is TRBV30 and J is TRBJ2-1; D ambiguous. V was trimmed by 2 bases and J by 15 bases, leaving 14 bases between them. The CDR3 totals 11 residues. Germline-derived CDR1 and CDR2 are GTSNPN and SVGIG (reference sequence). In DNA, the CDR3 is TGTGCCTGGAGTCCCATTGAGGTTAGGTTCTTC. Translating it yields CAWSPIEVRFF.

This chain joins TRBV7-2 and TRBJ1-2, with 7 positions matching TRBD1. V gave up 1 base and J gave up 7 bases; unmatched junction bases: 12. CDR3 length: 16 amino acids. CDR1 is SGHTA and CDR2 is FQGNSA in the germline V gene. In DNA form, the CDR3 reads TGTGCCAGCAGCTTAGTAGGGGACAGCACCCTCGGTGGCTACACCTTC. Translating it yields CASSLVGDSTLGGYTF.

This clone showed up just a few times. CDR3 loop: CASSLDTYEQYF. The CDR3 nucleotides read TGTGCCAGCAGCTTGGACACCTACGAGCAGTACTTC. The chain is built from TRBV5-6 and TRBJ2-7, with D uncertain. This CDR3 contains 12 residues. Germline CDR1 SGHDT, CDR2 YYEEEE. Trimming took off 0 bases at V and 2 bases at J, with 3 bases between the two ends.

The rearrangement uses TRBV7-2 and TRBJ1-1; maybe TRBD1 (5 bases). With 2 bases removed from V and 6 bases from J, the gap between germline ends came to 7 bases. The germline V gene encodes CDR1 SGHTA and CDR2 FQGNSA. The CDR3 has 12 residues. The DNA for the CDR3 is TGTGCCAGCAGCTTATGGGGGGCTGAAGCTTTCTTT. Translating gives CASSLWGAEAFF.

In its sample, this clone was seen a few times. This chain links TRBV15 with TRBJ2-7; the match to TRBD1 covers 8 bases. This CDR3 comprises 12 residues. Germline V lookup: CDR1 LNHNV, CDR2 YYDKDF (reference sequence). Trimming took 3 bases from V and 5 from J; bases not matched to a gene: 0. CDR3 residues: CATSRTGDEQYF. The CDR3 DNA reads as TGTGCCACCAGCAGGACAGGGGACGAGCAGTACTTC. Supplemented by reference TRBV15 and TRBJ2-7, the full variable domain reads DAMVIQNPRYQVTQFGKPVTLSCSQTLNHNVMYWYQQKSSQAPKLLFHYYDKDFNNEADTPDNFQSRRPNTSFCFLDIRSPGLGDTAMYLCATSRTGDEQYFGPGTRLTVT.

The chain recombines TRBV7-9 with TRBJ2-5; 10 nucleotides align to TRBD1. The CDR3 length is 14 residues. V shed 1 base, J shed 5 bases, and the junction held 1 base outside the gene matches. Per the germline V gene, CDR1 is SEHNR and CDR2 is FQNEAQ (reference sequence). CDR3 nucleotides: TGTGCCAGCAGCTTAGGGGACAGGGGTGAGACCCAGTACTTC. This encodes CASSLGDRGETQYF.

The chain links TRBV7-3 to TRBJ2-4, with D possibly being TRBD1 (6 bases). This CDR3 region has 13 residues. Germline V gives CDR1 SGHTA, CDR2 FQGTGA. The V gene lost 2 bases and the J gene lost 6 bases, with 8 bases spanning the gap. The CDR3 sequence is CASSLGQRNIQYF. CDR3 DNA sequence: TGTGCCAGCAGCTTAGGACAGCGAAACATTCAGTACTTC. The full variable domain, its missing parts supplied by reference TRBV7-3 and TRBJ2-4, is GAGVSQTPSNKVTEKGKYVELRCDPISGHTALYWYRQSLGQGPEFLIYFQGTGAADDSGLPNDRFFAVRPEGSVSTLKIQRTERGDSAVYLCASSLGQRNIQYFGAGTRLSVL.

The chain combines TRBV7-2 with TRBJ2-2, with unresolved D. V gave up 7 bases and J gave up 3 bases, with 9 bases separating them. The CDR3 is made up of 13 amino acids. Germline CDR1 and CDR2: SGHTA and FQGNSA. The CDR3 DNA reads TGTGCCAGCACCTATTCTTACACCGGGGAGCTGTTTTTT. Its protein product is CASTYSYTGELFF.